A single sample is the source of the 17 T cell receptor beta chains below, sequenced in a study of T-cell memory formation after mild COVID-19. TCRdb re-analysed the 5' RACE reads in MiXCR, keeping a single row per CDR3 protein. This table holds roughly 190,000 distinct CDR3 sequences, more than 25% found once. The sample was PBMCs or a T cell subset sorted from them (not recorded which). The receptors originated from an adult woman who had mild COVID-19 (a few samples of this study predate the infection). Cell type and time point are not known.

This clonotype was recorded a few times. The chain carries TRBV27 and TRBJ2-3, with no clear D. Germline-derived CDR1 and CDR2 are MNHEY and SMNVEV (reference sequence). Trimming removed 4 bases at V and 5 bases at J, with 19 bases between. The CDR3 has 16 amino acids. CDR3 nucleotides: TGTGCCAGCAGTTGGACCCATCCTGGGTCGGTAGATACGCAGTATTTT. Residues: CASSWTHPGSVDTQYF.

The J gene is TRBJ2-1, the V gene TRBV6-4, with unresolved D. This CDR3 comprises 15 residues. CDR1 is MRHNA and CDR2 is SNTAGT in the germline V gene. Trimming left V 5 bases short and J 2 bases short, with 13 bases between. CDR3 in amino acids: CASSTSIDAYNEQFF. The CDR3 nucleotides are TGTGCCAGCAGTACCTCGATTGACGCCTACAATGAGCAGTTCTTC.

This clonotype has a handful of counts. This chain links TRBV24-1 with TRBJ2-1, with TRBD1 matching over 8 bases. There are 14 residues in the CDR3. Unmatched junction bases numbered 6, after V lost 9 bases and J lost 3 bases. CDR1 is KGHDR and CDR2 is SFDVKD in the germline V gene. CDR3 amino acids: CATRDRGLYNEQFF. CDR3 bases: TGTGCCACCCGAGACAGGGGACTCTACAATGAGCAGTTCTTC.

This clonotype was detected only a few times. This rearrangement joins TRBV6-1 to TRBJ2-7; TRBD1 agrees at 11 bases. The CDR3 contains 15 residues. The germline V gene encodes CDR1 MNHNS and CDR2 SASEGT. The ends lost 0 bases at V and 3 bases at J; junction bases unmatched: 1. The CDR3 region is CASSEAGTGGYEQYF. The CDR3, as DNA: TGTGCCAGCAGTGAAGCCGGGACAGGGGGCTACGAGCAGTACTTC.

The chain uses TRBV7-2 and TRBJ1-1; no firm D call. Germline-derived CDR1 and CDR2 are SGHTA and FQGNSA. Trimming removed 3 bases at V and 1 base at J, with 12 bases between. This CDR3 has 15 amino acids. The CDR3 is CASSFTPTANTEAFF. Written as DNA, the CDR3 is TGTGCCAGCAGCTTTACCCCCACGGCGAACACTGAAGCTTTCTTT.

The chain uses TRBV7-9 and TRBJ1-6; the D gene is possibly TRBD1 (5 bases). The CDR3 sequence is 14 residues long. V gave up 8 bases and J gave up 6 bases, with 14 bases separating them. From germline, CDR1 is SEHNR and CDR2 FQNEAQ (reference sequence). The DNA of the CDR3 is TGTGCCAGCTCCGGTGGGGGAGGTAATTCACCCCTCCACTTT. Protein: CASSGGGGNSPLHF.

V usage is TRBV7-2 and J usage is TRBJ1-1; D ambiguous. CDR3 length: 14 amino acids. Per germline, CDR1 SGHTA and CDR2 FQGNSA. V lost 5 bases to trimming and J lost 1 base, with 11 bases between them. This chain's CDR3 is CASSPRRTNTEAFF. CDR3 bases: TGTGCCAGCAGCCCTAGACGGACGAACACTGAAGCTTTCTTT. Looking up the rest from reference TRBV7-2 and TRBJ1-1 gives the full variable domain: GAGVSQSPSNKVTEKGKDVELRCDPISGHTALYWYRQSLGQGLEFLIYFQGNSAPDKSGLPSDRFSAERTGGSVSTLTIQRTQQEDSAVYLCASSPRRTNTEAFFGQGTRLTVV.

This clonotype was seen only a few times. V usage is TRBV7-6 and J usage is TRBJ2-1; D not certain. Per germline, CDR1 SGHVS and CDR2 FNYEAQ. The length of the CDR3 is 13 residues. Trimming stripped 4 bases from V and 10 bases from J, with 14 bases between. In DNA, the CDR3 is TGTGCCAGCAGCTCGCAAAACAGCGAGGAGCAGTTCTTC. It specifies CASSSQNSEEQFF.

This chain connects TRBV20-1 to TRBJ1-1; D is uncertain. Germline lookup yields CDR1 DFQATT and CDR2 SNEGSKA (reference sequence). V was trimmed by 6 bases and J by 4 bases, leaving 15 bases between them. This CDR3 is 13 amino acids long. The CDR3 DNA sequence: TGCAGTGCCTTGGGCGGAGGTGCCACTGAAGCTTTCTTT. Translating it yields CSALGGGATEAFF.

This chain joins TRBV2 and TRBJ2-1; D gene uncertain. V was cut by 3 bases and J by 5 bases, with 8 bases left in between. This CDR3 region has 13 residues. Germline-derived CDR1 and CDR2 are SNHLY and FYNNEI. The CDR3 DNA reads TGTGCCAGCAGTGACCGGAGTGACAATGAGCAGTTCTTC. The encoded protein is CASSDRSDNEQFF.

In regard to this clonotype: A much larger clone is a single base away; this may be a read error. CDR3 in amino acids: CASSYRGETQYF. The CDR3 DNA reads TGTGCCAGCAGTTACAGGGGGGAGACCCAGTACTTC. The chain employs TRBV6-6 and TRBJ2-5, with D possibly being TRBD1 (6 bases). The CDR3 contains 12 residues. The ends were cut back, 2 bases at V and 5 bases at J, with 6 bases in the middle. Germline-derived CDR1 and CDR2 are MNHNY and SVGAGI (reference sequence).

This clonotype was recorded a few times. The V and J genes are TRBV20-1 and TRBJ2-5; a possible D gene is TRBD2 (6 bases). This CDR3 is 13 amino acids long. Germline V lookup: CDR1 DFQATT, CDR2 SNEGSKA (reference sequence). V was trimmed by 0 bases and J by 4 bases, leaving 9 bases between them. Written as DNA, the CDR3 is TGCAGTGCTAGAGATCGGGGGAGAGAGACCCAGTACTTC. The encoded protein is CSARDRGRETQYF.

The sample holds a few counts of this clonotype. The chain couples TRBV2 to TRBJ2-1, with TRBD2 identical over 10 bases. The CDR3 extends over 14 amino acids. In germline, CDR1 is SNHLY, CDR2 FYNNEI. The junction had 8 bases not matched to a gene; V was cut back by 6 bases and J by 9 bases. DNA of the CDR3: TGTGCCAGCAGAGCTAGCGGGGGACGTTCTGAGCAGTTCTTC. Translation: CASRASGGRSEQFF.

This sequence joins TRBV6-5 and TRBJ1-1; 8 bases line up with TRBD1. CDR3 length: 15 amino acids. The germline gives CDR1 MNHEY, CDR2 SVGAGI. The J segment lost 3 bases and the V segment lost 5 bases, leaving 8 bases of the junction unmatched. CDR3 sequence reads: CASSRDRPGDTEAFF. In DNA form, the CDR3 reads TGTGCCAGCAGTCGGGACAGGCCAGGGGACACTGAAGCTTTCTTT.

This clonotype was counted only a few times. The chain joins TRBV9 to TRBJ1-1, with D possibly matching TRBD1 (5 bases). The length of the CDR3 is 14 residues. CDR1 and CDR2 (germline): SGDLS, YYNGEE. Trimming took 4 bases from V and 4 from J, leaving 14 bases between them. CDR3 nucleotides: TGTGCCAGCAGCCGGGACTTGGGGGTCACTGAAGCTTTCTTT. Translating gives CASSRDLGVTEAFF.

The chain recombines TRBV6-4 with TRBJ1-1; tentatively, D is TRBD1 (6 bases). CDR1 MRHNA and CDR2 SNTAGT come from the germline V gene. Trimming shortened V by 2 bases and J by 5 bases, and 12 bases separated the two germline ends. The CDR3 totals 14 residues. The CDR3: CASSDGEGGTEAFF. For the CDR3, the DNA is TGTGCCAGCAGTGACGGCGAGGGGGGAACTGAAGCTTTCTTT.

The chain combines TRBV6-1 with TRBJ1-1, with 7 bases identical to TRBD1. Per the germline V gene, CDR1 is MNHNS and CDR2 is SASEGT. Unmatched junction bases numbered 5, after V lost 5 bases and J lost 5 bases. There are 13 residues in the CDR3. DNA for the CDR3: TGTGCCAGCAGTACAACAGGGGATACTGAAGCTTTCTTT. Translation gives CASSTTGDTEAFF.